The 11 T cell receptor beta chains presented below share a single source sample, sequenced in a study of blood T cell repertoires in COVID-19. Produced via immunoSEQ multiplex PCR; TCRdb's table is partial and in-frame only. Of 200,000 to 250,000 clones listed, about 89% are singletons. The sequenced material came from peripheral blood. The origin of the receptors is a man aged 60 to 75 who had recovered from COVID-19.

This chain connects TRBV30 to TRBJ2-7; 9 bases agree with TRBD1. Germline V lookup: CDR1 GTSNPN, CDR2 SVGIG (reference sequence). The CDR3 contains 15 residues. Trimming at V came to 2 bases and at J to 6 bases, leaving 11 bases not matched to a gene. CDR3 in DNA: TGTGCCTGGAGTCCCGGACAGGGGATTAGAGTCGAGCAGTACTTC. Protein: CAWSPGQGIRVEQYF. The full variable domain, rest sourced from reference TRBV30 and TRBJ2-7, is SQTIHQWPATLVQPVGSPLSLECTVEGTSNPNLYWYRQAAGRGLQLLFYSVGIGQISSEVPQNLSASRPQDRQFILSSKKLLLSDSGFYLCAWSPGQGIRVEQYFGPGTRLTVT.

The J gene is TRBJ2-1, the V gene TRBV4-1; TRBD2 agrees at 10 bases. Germline CDR1 reads MGHRA; CDR2 reads YSYEKL. The junction had 0 bases not matched to a gene; V was cut back by 0 bases and J by 4 bases. The CDR3 runs 15 residues. The CDR3 region has the DNA TGCGCCAGCAGCCAAGAGGGACTAGCGTACAATGAGCAGTTCTTC. Translated: CASSQEGLAYNEQFF.

A note on this clone: Other DNA sequences in this sample translate to the same CDR3. The V and J genes are TRBV7-3 and TRBJ1-1; possible D gene TRBD1, 5 bases. CDR3 length: 14 residues. Germline-derived CDR1 and CDR2 are SGHTA and FQGTGA. V was trimmed by 1 base and J by 3 bases, leaving 9 bases between them. In DNA form, the CDR3 reads TGTGCCAGCAGCTTAATTGGAGGGGACACTGAAGCTTTCTTT. Translated: CASSLIGGDTEAFF.

This chain uses TRBV11-2 with TRBJ2-2; 8 bases are shared with TRBD2. This CDR3 has 15 amino acids. From germline, CDR1 is SGHAT and CDR2 FQNNGV. J was trimmed by 3 bases and V by 1 base; bases with no gene match: 1. The CDR3 sequence is CASSLAGGDTGELFF. As DNA, the CDR3 is TGTGCCAGCAGCTTAGCGGGGGGGGACACCGGGGAGCTGTTTTTT.

The genes are TRBV4-1 and TRBJ1-6, with D possibly matching TRBD1 (5 bases). The CDR3 is made up of 16 amino acids. Germline values: CDR1 MGHRA, CDR2 YSYEKL. V was clipped by 1 base and J by 4 bases, with 11 bases between them. The DNA of the CDR3 is TGCGCCAGCAGCCAAGCGTCAGGGTCTTATAATTCACCCCTCCACTTT. This encodes CASSQASGSYNSPLHF.

The chain is built from TRBV19 and TRBJ1-5; 7 positions agree with TRBD1. CDR1 and CDR2 from the germline V gene are LNHDA and SQIVND (reference sequence). The J segment lost 5 bases and the V segment lost 4 bases, leaving 5 bases of the junction unmatched. There are 14 residues in the CDR3. The CDR3 loop is CASSTTGVDQPQHF. The DNA for the CDR3 is TGTGCCAGTAGTACAACAGGGGTTGATCAGCCCCAGCATTTT.

The chain employs TRBV29-1 and TRBJ2-2, with D perhaps matching TRBD2 (6 bases). With 2 bases removed from V and 0 bases from J, the gap between germline ends came to 16 bases. The germline V gene encodes CDR1 SQVTM and CDR2 ANQGSEA. This CDR3 has 17 residues. The DNA for the CDR3 is TGCAGCGTTGAACTTCAAAGGACTACCACGAACACCGGGGAGCTGTTTTTT. This translates into CSVELQRTTTNTGELFF.

The rearrangement links TRBV6-2 or TRBV6-3 to TRBJ1-5, with TRBD1 as a possible D gene (5 bases). The CDR3 totals 17 residues. Germline CDR1 is MNHEY and CDR2 is SVGEGT. V was cut by 6 bases and J by 2 bases, with 20 bases left in between. For the CDR3, the DNA is TGTGCCAGCAGCAATCGTGGGACTTTCGGGGGCAATCAGCCCCAGCATTTT. It specifies CASSNRGTFGGNQPQHF.

The V call is TRBV19, the J call TRBJ1-2, with a possible D match to TRBD1 (5 bases). CDR1 and CDR2 (germline): LNHDA, SQIVND (reference sequence). The V end was cut by 0 bases, the J end by 7 bases, with 15 bases between. This CDR3 is built from 15 residues. CDR3 sequence reads: CASSIDREGVRGYTF. The CDR3 nucleotides are TGTGCCAGTAGTATAGATCGCGAAGGGGTTCGTGGCTACACCTTC.

The chain has TRBV6-5 and TRBJ1-5, with 9 bases fitting TRBD1. With V trimmed by 6 bases and J by 6 bases, 9 bases remained unmatched. CDR3 length equals 15 residues. The germline gives CDR1 MNHEY, CDR2 SVGAGI. CDR3 loop: CASSPWGQGSQPQHF. CDR3 coding DNA: TGTGCCAGCAGCCCCTGGGGACAGGGAAGTCAGCCCCAGCATTTT.

This sequence joins TRBV9 and TRBJ2-5, with 12 bases fitting TRBD1. The J segment lost 1 base and the V segment lost 3 bases, leaving 7 bases of the junction unmatched. Germline V gene lookup returns CDR1 SGDLS and CDR2 YYNGEE. The CDR3 extends over 17 amino acids. CDR3 sequence reads: CASSGTRDRGLQETQYF. CDR3 DNA sequence: TGTGCCAGCAGCGGGACTAGGGACAGGGGGCTCCAAGAGACCCAGTACTTC.